These 7 T cell receptor beta chains were sequenced from one sample in a study of shared T cell receptors in the human thymus. Sequencing was performed with immunoSEQ multiplex PCR; in TCRdb, only in-frame clones are kept and a portion is missing. The data show approximately 760,000 clones, 80% to 90% seen once. These sequences were also reported in another study, on human thymus T cells.

The sample comprised thymocytes. All receptors come from a girl under three years old with a congenital heart defect.

This clone is a singleton in its sample. This chain uses TRBV15 with TRBJ1-4, with D perhaps TRBD1 (6 bases). The V gene's germline CDR1 is LNHNV and CDR2 YYDKDF (reference sequence). V gave up 1 base and J gave up 6 bases, with 12 bases separating them. This CDR3 contains 15 residues. CDR3 in DNA: TGTGCCACCAGCAGAGCACAGGGTCAGGATGAAAAACTGTTTTTT. Protein: CATSRAQGQDEKLFF.

The chain uses TRBV6-5 and TRBJ1-1; D may be TRBD1 (6 bases). V was pared by 6 bases and J by 12 bases, with 20 bases between. This CDR3 comprises 13 residues. Germline lookup yields CDR1 MNHEY and CDR2 SVGAGI. Here the CDR3 DNA reads TGTGCCAGCAGACCACAGGGATCCCCCTGGTCTTTCTTT. Protein product: CASRPQGSPWSFF.

The gene calls are TRBV27 and TRBJ2-7; TRBD1 agrees at 11 bases. The junction had 6 bases not matched to a gene; V was cut back by 7 bases and J by 4 bases. CDR1 and CDR2 from the germline V gene are MNHEY and SMNVEV (reference sequence). The CDR3 contains 14 residues. CDR3 coding DNA: TGTGCCAGCAAGGGGACAGGGGGTCGATACGAGCAGTACTTC. Protein: CASKGTGGRYEQYF.

This rearrangement joins TRBV7-9 to TRBJ1-4; TRBD1 aligns across 9 bases. This CDR3 is 17 amino acids long. Germline values: CDR1 SEHNR, CDR2 FQNEAQ (reference sequence). V lost 2 bases, J lost 7 bases, and 11 bases stayed unmatched. CDR3 sequence: CASSLRQDRGAGEKLFF. The CDR3 region has the DNA TGTGCCAGCAGCTTACGACAGGACAGGGGCGCCGGTGAAAAACTGTTTTTT.

This clone turned up a few times. V and J are TRBV27 and TRBJ2-1, with 9 bases identical to TRBD2. This CDR3 has 16 residues. V lost 2 bases and J lost 6; bases outside the gene matches: 8. Germline values: CDR1 MNHEY, CDR2 SMNVEV (reference sequence). The CDR3 sequence is CASSLIPSGAVNEQFF. DNA for the CDR3: TGTGCCAGCAGTTTAATACCTAGCGGGGCCGTCAATGAGCAGTTCTTC.

A word on this clone: Without the conserved terminal phenylalanine or tryptophan, this CDR3 likely stems from a read error. The DNA is omitted, as the CDR3 cannot be located on it reliably, and the CDR3 follows TCRdb's listing. CDR3 protein: CASSLGLAGSSHS. The gene calls are TRBV5-6 and TRBJ2-7; TRBD2 is the table's D call, not checked against the DNA. The CDR3 has 13 residues if both end residues are counted. Per the germline V gene, CDR1 is SGHDT and CDR2 is YYEEEE.

The chain is built from TRBV4-2 and TRBJ1-1; tentatively, D is TRBD1 (5 bases). This CDR3 region has 14 residues. Trimming took 0 bases from V and 7 from J, leaving 12 bases between them. Germline CDR1 reads LGHNA; CDR2 reads YNFKEQ. CDR3 residues: CASSQDYRRGEAFF. CDR3 bases: TGTGCCAGCAGCCAAGATTACAGGAGGGGTGAAGCTTTCTTT.